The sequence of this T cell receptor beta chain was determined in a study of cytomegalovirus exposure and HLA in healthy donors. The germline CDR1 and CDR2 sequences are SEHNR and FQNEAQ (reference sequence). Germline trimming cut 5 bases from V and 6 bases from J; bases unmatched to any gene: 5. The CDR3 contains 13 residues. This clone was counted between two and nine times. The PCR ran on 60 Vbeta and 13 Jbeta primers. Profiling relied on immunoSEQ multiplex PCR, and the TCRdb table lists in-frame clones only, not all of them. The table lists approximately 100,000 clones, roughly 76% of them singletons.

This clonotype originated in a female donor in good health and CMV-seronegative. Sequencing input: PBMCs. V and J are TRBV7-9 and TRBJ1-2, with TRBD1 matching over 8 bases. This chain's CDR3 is CASSPRTGHGYTF. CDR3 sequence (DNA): TGTGCCAGCAGCCCACGGACAGGGCATGGCTACACCTTC.